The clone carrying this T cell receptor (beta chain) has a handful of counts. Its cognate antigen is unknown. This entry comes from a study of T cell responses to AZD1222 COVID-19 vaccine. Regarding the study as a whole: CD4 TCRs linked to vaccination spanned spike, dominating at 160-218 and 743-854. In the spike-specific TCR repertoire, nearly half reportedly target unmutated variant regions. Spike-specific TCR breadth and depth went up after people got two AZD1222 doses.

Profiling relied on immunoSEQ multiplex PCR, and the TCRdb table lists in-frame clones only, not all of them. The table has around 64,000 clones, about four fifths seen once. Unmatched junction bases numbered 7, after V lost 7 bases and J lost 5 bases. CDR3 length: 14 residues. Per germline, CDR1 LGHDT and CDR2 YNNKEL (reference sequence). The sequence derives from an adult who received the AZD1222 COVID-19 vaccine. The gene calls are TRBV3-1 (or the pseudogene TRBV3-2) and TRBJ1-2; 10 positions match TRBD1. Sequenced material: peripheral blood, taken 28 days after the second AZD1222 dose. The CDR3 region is CASTRTGGLYGYTF. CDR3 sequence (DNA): TGTGCCAGCACCCGGACAGGGGGACTGTATGGCTACACCTTC.